Presented here are 14 T cell receptor beta chains from one specimen sequenced in a study of regulatory T cells in long-lasting Graves disease. CDR3-region Arm-PCR and iRepertoire HTBI primers produced the TCR beta libraries. TCRdb processed the multiplex PCR reads anew with MiXCR; each CDR3 protein has one entry. The repertoire holds approximately 350,000 distinct CDR3 sequences, with 15% to 20% as singletons. As to time point: newly diagnosed GD, antithyroid drugs for less than 3 months. The TCR library was made from RNA that had been extracted from PBMCs in TRIzol. The same specimen was also included in a second study, on T cells in Graves' hyperthyroidism and ophthalmopathy.

The sequenced sample was peripheral blood mononuclear cells (PBMCs), obtained at new diagnosis, from a patient treated with antithyroid drugs. Every receptor here comes from a woman between 18 and 30 years old with Graves disease.

This clonotype was recorded at least ten times. The V gene is TRBV28, the J gene TRBJ2-4, with a tentative D call TRBD1 (5 bases). The ends were cut back, 10 bases at V and 0 bases at J, with 16 bases in the middle. Germline loops: CDR1 MDHEN, CDR2 SYDVKM. CDR3 length equals 15 residues. CDR3 sequence: CATQEGAVAKNIQYF. As DNA, the CDR3 is TGTGCCACCCAGGAAGGGGCAGTAGCCAAAAACATTCAGTACTTC.

In its sample, this clonotype was seen many times. V is TRBV27 and J is TRBJ1-5; the D gene is possibly TRBD1 (5 bases). Germline V gives CDR1 MNHEY, CDR2 SMNVEV (reference sequence). The V and J ends lost 9 bases and 5 bases respectively, with 20 bases between them. The CDR3 is 15 residues long. The CDR3 loop is CASKTGHTRDQPQHF. CDR3 DNA: TGTGCCAGTAAAACCGGACACACACGGGATCAGCCCCAGCATTTT.

This clonotype was found a few times. This rearrangement joins TRBV2 to TRBJ1-5; 7 positions match TRBD1. V shed 6 bases, J shed 4 bases, and the junction held 15 bases outside the gene matches. This CDR3 spans 17 amino acids. Germline V gene data show CDR1 as SNHLY and CDR2 as FYNNEI. CDR3 in DNA: TGTGCCAGCAGCGGTGCTGTCGGGACAGCAAATAATCAGCCCCAGCATTTT. It specifies CASSGAVGTANNQPQHF.

This clonotype has at least ten counts. The rearrangement joins TRBV6-2 or TRBV6-3 to TRBJ2-3, with D possibly being TRBD1 (6 bases). The CDR3 sequence is 14 residues long. Germline lookup yields CDR1 MNHEY and CDR2 SVGEGT. V shed 5 bases and J shed 8 bases, with 17 bases lying between them. CDR3 sequence: CASSELGAYGTQYF. The CDR3, as DNA: TGTGCCAGCAGTGAGTTGGGGGCCTATGGTACGCAGTATTTT.

This clonotype was found many times. The chain combines TRBV6-1 with TRBJ2-3; D gene unclear. The V end lost 6 bases, the J end lost 5 bases, and 21 bases lay between the germline ends. The CDR3 runs 16 residues. Germline CDR1 and CDR2: MNHNS and SASEGT. Here the CDR3 DNA reads TGTGCCAGCAGAAGATCGGTTAGGCCCCCCGGAGATACGCAGTATTTT. Amino acids: CASRRSVRPPGDTQYF.

This clonotype showed up just a few times. A clone one base away is much larger, so this may be a read error. This likely comes from a read error, as the CDR3 has no conserved phenylalanine or tryptophan at its end. The chain recombines TRBV18 with TRBJ2-7; D is unresolved. This CDR3 has 13 amino acids. Trimming took 2 bases from V and 3 from J, leaving 8 bases between them. Germline V gene lookup returns CDR1 KGHSH and CDR2 LQKENI. This CDR3 reads CASSPNALYEQYS. The CDR3, as DNA: TGTGCCAGCTCACCAAATGCCCTCTACGAGCAGTACTCC.

The sample holds many counts of this clonotype. The rearrangement uses TRBV18 and TRBJ1-1; 7 nucleotides line up with TRBD1. J lost 1 base, V lost 7 bases, and 6 bases had no gene match. Germline CDR1 is KGHSH and CDR2 is LQKENI. The CDR3 loop spans 14 amino acids. The CDR3 DNA reads TGTGCCAGCTTACCGGGACAGCAGAACACTGAAGCTTTCTTT. The encoded protein is CASLPGQQNTEAFF.

In its sample, this clonotype was seen many times. V is TRBV28 and J is TRBJ1-5; D is perhaps TRBD1 (6 bases). The CDR3 has 16 amino acids. Germline V gene data show CDR1 as MDHEN and CDR2 as SYDVKM. Trimming shortened V by 5 bases and J by 0 bases, and 14 bases separated the two germline ends. CDR3 protein: CASSVDRVYSNQPQHF. Here the CDR3 DNA reads TGTGCCAGCAGTGTGGACAGAGTGTATAGCAATCAGCCCCAGCATTTT.

In its sample, this clonotype was seen many times. The V and J genes are TRBV14 and TRBJ2-3; 10 nucleotides line up with TRBD1. The V gene end was trimmed by 2 bases and the J gene end by 5 bases; junction bases not matched to a gene: 4. The germline gives CDR1 SGHDN, CDR2 FVKESK. This CDR3 has 15 amino acids. The CDR3 sequence is CASSQRTGGVDTQYF. CDR3 bases: TGTGCCAGCAGCCAACGGACAGGGGGTGTAGATACGCAGTATTTT.

The rearrangement uses TRBV2 and TRBJ1-2; D is perhaps TRBD1 (5 bases). The V and J ends lost 6 bases and 2 bases respectively, with 13 bases between them. This CDR3 has 14 amino acids. Germline V lookup: CDR1 SNHLY, CDR2 FYNNEI. The CDR3 nucleotides read TGTGCCAGCAGCTCGACAGTACCCAACTATGGCTACACCTTC. This sequence encodes CASSSTVPNYGYTF.

This clonotype has a count of ten or more. The chain uses TRBV6-5 and TRBJ1-2; 7 nucleotides align to TRBD1. Germline CDR1 is MNHEY and CDR2 is SVGAGI. The CDR3 spans 16 residues. V dropped 4 bases and J dropped 0; count of bases not matched to a gene: 8. Written as DNA, the CDR3 is TGTGCCAGCAGTTCTACGGGACAGCACACTAACTATGGCTACACCTTC. This gives the protein CASSSTGQHTNYGYTF.

At least ten counts were recorded for this clonotype. V usage is TRBV28 and J usage is TRBJ2-1; D ambiguous. Deletions cut 1 base from V and 6 bases from J, with 13 bases between. CDR1 and CDR2 from the germline V gene are MDHEN and SYDVKM. The CDR3 covers 15 residues. The CDR3 loop reads CASSLLGHPPNEQFF. CDR3 bases: TGTGCCAGCAGTTTATTGGGCCACCCCCCCAATGAGCAGTTCTTC. The complete variable domain, with remaining parts taken from reference TRBV28 and TRBJ2-1, reads DVKVTQSSRYLVKRTGEKVFLECVQDMDHENMFWYRQDPGLGLRLIYFSYDVKMKEKGDIPEGYSVSREKKERFSLILESASTNQTSMYLCASSLLGHPPNEQFFGPGTRLTVL.

There are many counts of this clonotype. The chain recombines TRBV3-1 with TRBJ2-3; tentative D call: TRBD2 (6 bases). The CDR3 runs 17 residues. CDR1 and CDR2 (germline): LGHDT, YNNKEL (reference sequence). The V end was cut by 1 base, the J end by 2 bases, with 16 bases between. The chain's CDR3 is CASSQGTGDWYTDTQYF. The CDR3 DNA is TGTGCCAGCAGCCAAGGGACCGGGGACTGGTACACAGATACGCAGTATTTT.

This clonotype came up a few times. A clone one base away is much larger, so this may be a read error. The V and J genes are TRBV28 and TRBJ2-7; D unclear. Trimming shortened V by 6 bases and J by 4 bases, and 10 bases separated the two germline ends. The CDR3 is made up of 12 amino acids. Looked up from germline, CDR1 is MDHEN and CDR2 is SYDVKM. In DNA form, the CDR3 reads TGTGCCAGCAGCTCGATGGAGTACGAGCAGTACTTC. As protein: CASSSMEYEQYF. The full variable domain, rest sourced from reference TRBV28 and TRBJ2-7, is DVKVTQSSRYLVKRTGEKVFLECVQDMDHENMFWYRQDPGLGLRLIYFSYDVKMKEKGDIPEGYSVSREKKERFSLILESASTNQTSMYLCASSSMEYEQYFGPGTRLTVT.